Shown below are 6 T cell receptor beta chains from a single sample sequenced in a study of T cell responses to AZD1222 COVID-19 vaccine. Clones were read by immunoSEQ multiplex PCR, and TCRdb kept only the in-frame ones, dropping some. This repertoire shows about 140,000 clones, just over 85% found once; its top ten account for roughly 3.8%. Sample: peripheral blood, taken on day 0 of AZD1222 vaccination. The receptors come from an adult in good health.

The chain combines TRBV30 with TRBJ1-5; TRBD1 might be the D (5 bases). The V end was cut by 1 base, the J end by 0 bases, with 10 bases between. There are 15 residues in the CDR3. CDR1 is GTSNPN and CDR2 is SVGIG in the germline V gene (reference sequence). The CDR3 reads CAWSGGGYSNQPQHF. CDR3 nucleotide sequence: TGTGCCTGGAGTGGTGGGGGATATAGCAATCAGCCCCAGCATTTT.

The chain combines TRBV7-9 with TRBJ2-7; D may be TRBD2 (6 bases). The CDR3 is 15 residues long. V was pared by 5 bases and J by 3 bases, with 17 bases between. Per germline, CDR1 SEHNR and CDR2 FQNEAQ (reference sequence). In nucleotides, the CDR3 is TGTGCCAGCAGCCAAGGCTGGGGAGGCGTCTACGAGCAGTACTTC. Translated, it gives CASSQGWGGVYEQYF.

The V and J genes are TRBV18 and TRBJ1-1, with D perhaps TRBD1 (5 bases). The CDR3 has 17 residues. Germline CDR1 KGHSH, CDR2 LQKENI. Trimming left V 2 bases short and J 3 bases short, with 19 bases between. The CDR3 here is CASSPSPGREWDTEAFF. The CDR3 DNA sequence: TGTGCCAGCTCACCAAGCCCGGGGCGGGAGTGGGACACTGAAGCTTTCTTT.

This CDR3 reads CASSLESYEKLFF. In nucleotides, the CDR3 is TGTGCCAGCAGCTTAGAAAGTTACGAAAAACTGTTTTTT. The chain carries TRBV7-2 and TRBJ1-4, with D uncertain. Trimming took 1 base from V and 8 from J, leaving 8 bases between them. Looked up from germline, CDR1 is SGHTA and CDR2 is FQGNSA. The CDR3 sequence is 13 residues long.

As DNA, the CDR3 is TGTGCCAGCAGCTTATTGGGACAGGGGATCAATCAGCCCCAGCATTTT. As protein: CASSLLGQGINQPQHF. This sequence joins TRBV7-2 and TRBJ1-5, with 10 nucleotides matching TRBD1. V lost 2 bases, J lost 3 bases, and 4 bases stayed unmatched. Germline V CDR1 and CDR2: SGHTA, FQGNSA. The CDR3 is 16 residues long.

V gene TRBV4-2 combines with J gene TRBJ1-3; D gene uncertain. Germline V gene sequence: CDR1 LGHNA, CDR2 YNFKEQ. V was trimmed by 0 bases and J by 4 bases, leaving 7 bases between them. This CDR3 has 14 residues. CDR3 in amino acids: CASSQDRFGNTIYF. The CDR3 DNA is TGTGCCAGCAGCCAAGATCGCTTCGGAAACACCATATATTTT.